A single TCR beta chain is shown here with its context. The data originate from a study of blood T cell repertoires in COVID-19. The assay was immunoSEQ multiplex PCR, and TCRdb's table has in-frame clones only and misses some. The table shows about 280,000 clones, with 87% occurring only once. This clonotype was obtained from a woman aged 45-60 years who had recovered from COVID-19. The sequenced sample consisted of peripheral blood.

The CDR3, as DNA: TGTGCCAGCAGCCCCTACGCGGGTTACGAGCAGTACTTC. Translating it yields CASSPYAGYEQYF. The chain couples TRBV3-1 (or the pseudogene TRBV3-2) to TRBJ2-7; D may be TRBD2 (5 bases). Germline CDR1 and CDR2: LGHDT and YNNKEL (reference sequence). The CDR3 sequence is 13 residues long. Trimming cost V 4 bases and J 4 bases, with 11 bases left between them.